This TCR beta chain is drawn from a study of identical twins. TCRdb redid the calling of the 5' RACE reads with MiXCR, one entry per CDR3 protein. Among just over 500,000 distinct CDR3 sequences listed, about 20% were seen once. V shed 9 bases, J shed 4 bases, and the junction held 6 bases outside the gene matches. CDR1 and CDR2 (germline): SGHRS, YFSETQ. The CDR3 spans 15 residues. The data were also submitted as part of a second study, on T cells expressing NK-cell markers.

Sequencing used CD4+ T cells sorted from blood. This clonotype originated in a woman in her late teens or twenties in good health. The rearrangement joins TRBV5-1 to TRBJ2-6; 11 positions match TRBD1. The CDR3, as DNA: TGCGCCACTGGACAGGGGGCGCTAGGGGCCAACGTCCTGACTTTC. This translates into CATGQGALGANVLTF.